This T cell receptor (beta chain) appears in the sequencing data of a study of patients and donors after allogeneic stem cell transplantation (dated by TCRdb to 2020 to 2022). V lost 0 bases and J lost 4 bases, and the count of bases not matched to a germline gene is 11. There are 17 amino acids in the CDR3, from cysteine to phenylalanine inclusive. Kept here is only the CDR3 DNA, which spans 51 bases and is read in frame from base 1. According to the germline V gene, CDR1 reads LGHNA and CDR2 reads YSLEER. This clonotype was seen more than once but under ten times. Its antigen is unknown. Per-nucleotide qualities are absent, and no much larger clonotype sits a single base away. Library prep was done by RT-PCR. The listed sequencing device is NextSeq 550. The public reads were quality trimmed at Q25 with fastp and then assembled into clones with MiXCR by TCRdb, keeping productive beta chains. CDR3 protein duplicates are merged, each entry listing the most common genes and DNA. Across this sample there are 410,000 or so distinct CDR3 sequences, with 16% seen only once. The top ten hold 6% to 8% of the sample.

The chain joins TRBV4-3 to TRBJ2-7; 8 nucleotides in the junction match TRBD2. The receptor comes from a human donor who was either an allogeneic HSCT recipient or a stem cell or donor lymphocyte infusion donor (not recorded which). It is not recorded whose cells these are; they may come from a transplant donor. The sample comprised blood, either unsorted or a sorted T cell fraction (not recorded which). The nucleotide sequence reads as follows: TGCGCCAGCAGCCAAGATTATAAGCGGGGGAGGAGGTACGAGCAGTACTTC. Its coded protein is CASSQDYKRGRRYEQYF.